This T cell receptor beta chain was identified in a study of CD8+CD57+ T cells in acquired aplastic anemia. Whoever was chosen for sequencing had shown CD8+CD57+ cell expansion by flow cytometry. All participating patients were living with severe acquired aplastic anemia. Prior therapy had not been administered to any patient at the time of blood sampling. Germline V gives CDR1 DFQATT, CDR2 SNEGSKA (reference sequence). Losses at the gene ends were 0 bases for V and 3 bases for J; bases not matched to a gene: 4. This CDR3 region has 16 residues. Study-level results: The same twenty-nine CD8+ CDR3 sequences occurred in patients and in controls.

Genomic DNA, serving as template, underwent TCR beta VDJ and CDR3 profiling. A single record per CDR3 protein comes from TCRdb applying MiXCR to the reads. Among hundreds of thousands of distinct CDR3 sequences listed, 56% were seen once. In its sample, this clonotype was seen many times. Its antigen remains unknown. The chain joins TRBV20-1 to TRBJ2-2; TRBD1 matches at 10 bases. The specimen was sorted CD4+, CD8+, or CD8+CD57+ T cells (not recorded which) from PBMCs. The TCR sequence derives from a human donor with aplastic anemia. The CDR3 sequence: CSARDPGTGDTGELFF. In DNA, the CDR3 is TGCAGTGCTAGAGATCCCGGGACAGGGGACACCGGGGAGCTGTTTTTT.